The clone carrying this T cell receptor beta chain has just a few counts. The antigen remains undetermined. The source of the sample is a study of vaccination and CD4 T cells after COVID-19. Study information: A vaccine, either BNT162b2 or mRNA-1273, was given to participants in two doses. Cellular stimulation was performed using overlapping spike peptides derived from SARS-CoV-2, HCoV-NL63, HCoV-OC43 and HCoV-229E.

V was clipped by 4 bases and J by 5 bases; unmatched bases: 7. CDR3 length: 14 residues. From germline, CDR1 is SGHRS and CDR2 YFSETQ. An Oncomine TCR Beta short-read assay was used to sequence the DNA from cultured CD4+ T cells. TCRdb processed the PCR reads anew with MiXCR; each CDR3 protein has one entry. Of approximately 17,000 distinct CDR3 sequences in the sample, approximately 48% were seen once. The sample's treatment: roughly nine-day PBMC culture with coronavirus spike peptide pools or control peptides (ViraFEST assay). ViraFEST sequenced TCRs after peptide-pool expansion of antigen-specific T cells.

The chain employs TRBV5-1 and TRBJ2-5, with 8 nucleotides matching TRBD2. The receptor comes from a human donor who had recovered from COVID-19. The sequenced sample consisted of CD4+ T cells from blood, cultured in vitro. CDR3 protein: CASSRERGQETQYF. The CDR3 bases are TGCGCCAGCAGCCGAGAGCGGGGGCAGGAGACCCAGTACTTC.